These T cell receptor beta chains were read from a single sample in a study of T cell responses to AZD1222 COVID-19 vaccine. The assay was immunoSEQ multiplex PCR, and TCRdb's table has in-frame clones only and misses some. The sample yields 100,000 to 150,000 clones, more than 85% seen once. The starting material was peripheral blood, obtained on day 0 of MenACWY control vaccination. The receptor set was obtained from an adult in good health. The CDR3 runs from the conserved cysteine through the conserved F or W. A D gene is named only where the DNA matches it firmly. Only some rows state a clone size, as once, few, many or a class for expanded clones.

CDR3 DNA	CDR3 protein	D gene	V gene	J gene	clone size
TGTGCCAGCAGCCAAGAAGGACAGGTTGAAGCTTTCTTT	CASSQEGQVEAFF	TRBD1	TRBV4-2	TRBJ1-1	.
TGTGCCTGGAGTTCTACGGCCACTGAAGCTTTCTTT	CAWSSTATEAFF	.	TRBV30	TRBJ1-1	.
TGTGCCAGCAGCTTCGACTGGGGGGAAAAACTGTTTTTT	CASSFDWGEKLFF	.	TRBV7-9	TRBJ1-4	few
TGTGCCAGCAGCGTTGGACAGGGGTTGAACACTGAAGCTTTCTTT	CASSVGQGLNTEAFF	TRBD1	TRBV9	TRBJ1-1	.
TGTGCCAGCAGTGAAGCCCGGGACAGAAGACCACAAGAGACCCAGTACTTC	CASSEARDRRPQETQYF	TRBD1	TRBV6-1	TRBJ2-5	.
TGTGCCAGCAGCGTATGGGTTGGTGGTAGCGGGAGTCGGAAGACCCAGTACTTC	CASSVWVGGSGSRKTQYF	TRBD2	TRBV7-2	TRBJ2-5	once
TGTGCCAGCAGCCTCCTAGCGGGAGATCCGTTCTTC	CASSLLAGDPFF	TRBD2	TRBV5-4	TRBJ2-1	.
TGTGCCAGCAGCTCTTCGACAGGGGAAGTTGAAAAACTGTTTTTT	CASSSSTGEVEKLFF	TRBD1	TRBV7-2	TRBJ1-4	.
TGTGCCACCAGTGACCCGGGAGCCGGATCGAACACCGGGGAGCTGTTTTTT	CATSDPGAGSNTGELFF	.	TRBV24-1	TRBJ2-2	.
TGCGCCAGCACCCGGGATGGGGCTGGTGAGCAGTTCTTC	CASTRDGAGEQFF	.	TRBV5-1	TRBJ2-1	.
TGCGCCAGCAGTGAGGGATTCACCCAGTACTTC	CASSEGFTQYF	.	TRBV10-2	TRBJ2-5	.
TGTGCCAGCAGTGACCGGGGTAGTAATTCACCCCTCCACTTT	CASSDRGSNSPLHF	.	TRBV6-1	TRBJ1-6	.
TGTGCCAGCAGCTCCACAAGGTGGGACAGCCATGAAGCTTTCTTT	CASSSTRWDSHEAFF	TRBD1	TRBV5-4	TRBJ1-1	.
TGTGCCAGCAGCGTGAACCCCCTTTTGGGAGGGAGGACAGATACGCAGTATTTT	CASSVNPLLGGRTDTQYF	TRBD2	TRBV9	TRBJ2-3	.
TGTGCCAGCAATCGGGGAGGGGCCGGGGAGCTGTTTTTT	CASNRGGAGELFF	TRBD2	TRBV12-3/TRBV12-4	TRBJ2-2	.
TGTGCCAGTAGCCTCCTCCCGGGAGCGACTTTGGGTGAGCAGTTCTTC	CASSLLPGATLGEQFF	.	TRBV19	TRBJ2-1	.
TGTGCCAGCAGCCTGGGCGGGAGCAGGTACGAGCAGTACTTC	CASSLGGSRYEQYF	TRBD2	TRBV6-2/TRBV6-3	TRBJ2-7	.
TGTGCCAGCAGCTTCGGGGACAGGTACAATGAGCAGTTCTTC	CASSFGDRYNEQFF	TRBD1	TRBV7-9	TRBJ2-1	.
TGTGCCAGCAGTCCTAACTTTAGCTCCTACGAGCAGTACTTC	CASSPNFSSYEQYF	.	TRBV27	TRBJ2-7	.
TGCGCCAGCAGCTTCTCGGACAGGGGGGCGGGTGGCTACACCTTC	CASSFSDRGAGGYTF	TRBD1	TRBV5-1	TRBJ1-2	.
TGCGCCAGCAGCCCATCGGGTACTGGGGCCAACGTCCTGACTTTC	CASSPSGTGANVLTF	.	TRBV5-1	TRBJ2-6	.
TGTGCCAGCAGTGAATGGACAGGGTTACGGGCTAACGGCTACACCTTC	CASSEWTGLRANGYTF	TRBD1	TRBV2	TRBJ1-2	.